The source of this T cell receptor (beta chain) is a study of CD8 T cells in ankylosing spondylitis. A remark on this clonotype: Antigen unknown. A single base separates this from a much larger clone, so it may be a read error.

Study-wide findings and caveats: Seemingly characteristic of ankylosing spondylitis blood was a TCR beta motif consisting of under ten highly homologous variants. Disease-linked clones were reportedly significantly enriched in matched ankylosing spondylitis synovial fluid. Reports of some motif variants in reactive arthritis synovial fluid and blood predate this one.

As the method for making TCR beta libraries, quantitative 5'-RACE with molecular barcodes was used. TCRdb independently ran MiXCR on the 5' RACE reads; one entry per CDR3 protein. The sample shows 350,000 or so distinct CDR3 sequences, approximately 10% of them seen only once. This CDR3 region has 13 residues. Losses at the gene ends were 9 bases for V and 4 bases for J; bases not matched to a gene: 9. This sequence was found in a female donor with ankylosing spondylitis or in good health (not recorded which). Sequenced input: blood, either unsorted or a sorted T cell fraction (not recorded which). V is TRBV12-3 or TRBV12-4 and J is TRBJ2-7; 7 nucleotides match TRBD2. CDR3 DNA: TGTGCCAGTGGAGCGGGATGGCCATACGAGCAGTACTTC. Translation: CASGAGWPYEQYF.